These T cell receptor beta chains were read from a single sample in a study of regulatory T cells in long-lasting Graves disease. TCRdb called the multiplex PCR reads again in MiXCR, with one record for every CDR3 protein. Of some 350,000 distinct CDR3 sequences detected, 16% appear once; the ten largest clones hold around 20%. The data also belong to a second study, concerning T cells in Graves' hyperthyroidism and ophthalmopathy.

The input for sequencing was peripheral blood mononuclear cells (PBMCs), taken at new diagnosis, from a patient treated with antithyroid drugs. All receptors derive from a woman between 18 and 29 years old with Graves disease. Each CDR3 is given with its conserved first and last residue. The D gene is left open where the match is weak. Clone size is given for some rows only: seen once, a few or many times, or a class if the clone is expanded.

J | D | size | V | DNA | CDR3
TRBJ2-1 | TRBD2 | . | TRBV7-9 | TGTGCCAGCAGCTCTACAACTAGCGGGACGAGCTCCTACAATGAGCAGTTCTTC | CASSSTTSGTSSYNEQFF
TRBJ2-3 | . | many | TRBV7-9 | TGTGCCAGCAGCTTAGATGGGAGGTGGCCTAGATCCGACACAGATACGCAGTATTTT | CASSLDGRWPRSDTDTQYF
TRBJ2-2 | . | many | TRBV20-1 | TGCAGTGCTAGAGATACCGGGGAGCTGTTTTTT | CSARDTGELFF
TRBJ2-7 | . | many | TRBV6-1 | TGTGCCAGCACCAACCCGCCAGGGCAGGTCCTCCACTTC | CASTNPPGQVLHF
TRBJ2-3 | . | many | TRBV28 | TGTGCCAGCAGTTTAGGTCAGGGGTCCAGCACAGATACGCAGTATTTT | CASSLGQGSSTDTQYF
TRBJ2-1 | TRBD2 | . | TRBV27 | TGTGCCACGGGAGCGGGGGCCCACTACAATGAGCAGTTCTTC | CATGAGAHYNEQFF
TRBJ2-7 | . | many | TRBV11-2 | TGTGCCAGCAGCTTTTTTGAGGATTCCTACGAGCAGTACTTC | CASSFFEDSYEQYF
TRBJ2-7 | TRBD2 | many | TRBV6-2/TRBV6-3 | TGTGCCAGCAGTGAAGCTTGGACTAGCGGTTTCGAATACGAGCAGTACTTC | CASSEAWTSGFEYEQYF
TRBJ2-7 | TRBD2 | many | TRBV2 | TGTGCCAGCAGTGAAGTGGCTAGCGGTTCCTACGAGCAGTACTTC | CASSEVASGSYEQYF
TRBJ1-2 | TRBD1 | . | TRBV2 | TGTGCCAGCAGTTTGTCCGGGACAGGGGGATCCATTGGTGGCTACACCTTC | CASSLSGTGGSIGGYTF
TRBJ2-3 | TRBD2 | . | TRBV15 | TGTGCCACCAGCGGGGGACTAGCGGGAGTTTCCGATACGCAGTATTTT | CATSGGLAGVSDTQYF
TRBJ2-6 | . | . | TRBV30 | TGTGCCTGGAGTGTACCGACCCGGGCTGGGGCCAACGTCCTGACTTTC | CAWSVPTRAGANVLTF
TRBJ1-3 | . | . | TRBV7-9 | TGTGCCAGCAGCCCAGTGCCCGAATATTCTCCACAAAGCTCTGGAAACACCATATATTTT | CASSPVPEYSPQSSGNTIYF
TRBJ1-1 | TRBD1 | many | TRBV18 | TGTGCCAGCTCAAGGGCAAAGGGGGCGAACACTGAAGCTTTCTTT | CASSRAKGANTEAFF
TRBJ2-7 | . | many | TRBV18 | TGTGCCAGCTCACCACCTGCTCGAGGCGAGCAGTACTTC | CASSPPARGEQYF
TRBJ2-6 | . | . | TRBV24-1 | TGTGCCACCAGTGATTTGAGGTCTGGGGCCAACGTCCTGACTTTC | CATSDLRSGANVLTF
TRBJ2-3 | TRBD1 | many | TRBV6-5 | TGTGCCAGCAGTTCGGGACAGGGCTACACAGATACGCAGTATTTT | CASSSGQGYTDTQYF
TRBJ2-7 | TRBD1 | . | TRBV3-1 | TGTGCCTGCAGCCTGGACAGGGTCTCCTACGAGCAGTACTTC | CACSLDRVSYEQYF
TRBJ2-7 | TRBD2 | many | TRBV7-9 | TGTGCCAGCAGCTCAAATTCGGCTAGCGGGAGTCTCTACGAGCAGTACTTC | CASSSNSASGSLYEQYF
TRBJ2-1 | . | . | TRBV11-3 | TGTGCCAGCAGCTTAGGGGCTATTGAGCAGTTCTTC | CASSLGAIEQFF
TRBJ1-1 | . | many | TRBV15 | TGTGCCACCAGCAGAGATTATAAGGGGATTACTGAAGCTTTCTTT | CATSRDYKGITEAFF
TRBJ2-1 | . | many | TRBV2 | TGTGCCAGCAGTGAATACGTCTCTTCGGATGAGCAGTTCTTC | CASSEYVSSDEQFF
TRBJ2-7 | TRBD1 | few | TRBV20-1 | TGCAGTGCTAGGGTCAGGGGGCTCTCCTACGAGCAGTACTTC | CSARVRGLSYEQYF
TRBJ1-3 | . | few | TRBV6-1 | TGTGCCAGCAGTCACCCCCAGGGCCTCTCTGGAAACACCATATATTTT | CASSHPQGLSGNTIYF
TRBJ2-1 | . | many | TRBV11-2 | TGTGCCAGCGCATCCTCCTACAATGAGCAGTTCTTC | CASASSYNEQFF
TRBJ2-5 | . | many | TRBV11-2 | TGTGCCAGCAGCTTTCAAGTGGGGGAGACCCAGTACTTC | CASSFQVGETQYF
TRBJ1-1 | . | few | TRBV29-1 | TGCAGCGTTGAAGCGACAGGAGGGGGCACTGAAGCTTTCTTT | CSVEATGGGTEAFF
TRBJ2-7 | TRBD2 | many | TRBV28 | TGTGCCAGCAGTCGATCTAGCGGGCGGGGGCCGGAGCAGTACTTC | CASSRSSGRGPEQYF
TRBJ1-1 | . | many | TRBV20-1 | TGCAGTGCTACTAAGTATTCCCGGGGTGCTGAAGCTTTCTTT | CSATKYSRGAEAFF
TRBJ1-3 | . | few | TRBV28 | TGTGCCAGCAGTTTTTCAGGGCTGAGCTCTGGAAACACCATATATTTT | CASSFSGLSSGNTIYF
TRBJ1-5 | TRBD1 | few | TRBV12-3/TRBV12-4 | TGTGCCAGCAGTGGAGGACAGGGTTTCAATCAGCCCCAGCATTTT | CASSGGQGFNQPQHF
TRBJ2-2 | TRBD2 | many | TRBV11-2 | TGTGCCAGCAGCTTAGATCGCCAAAAGCGGGGCACCGGGGAGCTGTTTTTT | CASSLDRQKRGTGELFF
TRBJ2-7 | TRBD1 | few | TRBV6-2/TRBV6-3 | TGTGCCAGCAGTTACTCGAGGGTTTACAGGGGGCGTTACGAGCAGTACTTC | CASSYSRVYRGRYEQYF
TRBJ1-1 | . | many | TRBV7-8 | TGTGCCAGCAGCTTAGAGCGGGGGGGTACTGAAGCTTTCTTT | CASSLERGGTEAFF
TRBJ1-1 | . | many | TRBV4-1 | TGCGCCAGCAGCCAAGATCAGGCGGGGATCACTGAAGCTTTCTTT | CASSQDQAGITEAFF
TRBJ1-6 | . | . | TRBV14 | TGTGCCAGCAGCCCCACCGGGACTCGGAATTCACCCCTCCACTTT | CASSPTGTRNSPLHF
TRBJ2-3 | TRBD2 | . | TRBV20-1 | TGCAGTGCCGGGGCTGAGCGGGGGGGCAGAGATACGCAGTATTTT | CSAGAERGGRDTQYF
TRBJ2-1 | . | . | TRBV27 | TGTGTCAGCAGTTTACGGGCCGTATACAATGAGCAGTTCTTC | CVSSLRAVYNEQFF
TRBJ2-2 | . | many | TRBV5-4 | TGTGCCAGCAGCTTGCAGCTAGCAACCGGGGAGCTGTTTTTT | CASSLQLATGELFF
TRBJ2-4 | . | . | TRBV6-2/TRBV6-3 | TGTGCCAGCGTCAGGGTCCTAGCCAAAAACATTCAGTACTTC | CASVRVLAKNIQYF
TRBJ1-5 | . | . | TRBV30 | TGTGCCTGGAGTTCTGGGCTGAATAGCAATCAGCCCCAGCATTTT | CAWSSGLNSNQPQHF
TRBJ1-3 | TRBD1 | . | TRBV28 | TGTGCCAGCAGCATACAGGGGGCAGCGGTATACACCATATATTTT | CASSIQGAAVYTIYF
TRBJ1-2 | . | few | TRBV6-1 | TGTGCCAGCAGTTACGGGGGAGGGGGGAATTTCTACACCTTC | CASSYGGGGNFYTF
TRBJ1-2 | . | once | TRBV7-9 | TGTGCCCAACATTTCCGGCGCACAAAGGATGGCTACACCTTC | CAQHFRRTKDGYTF
TRBJ2-1 | . | many | TRBV13 | TGTGCCAGCAGCTTGACACCGGGACTTACTAAGGCATTCTCCTACAATGAGCAGTTCTTC | CASSLTPGLTKAFSYNEQFF
TRBJ1-6 | . | . | TRBV12-3/TRBV12-4 | TGTGCCAGCAGTCTAACGGGGCAGGGTGGTACCCCCCTCCACTTT | CASSLTGQGGTPLHF